The 20 T cell receptor beta chains given below trace back to one sample, sequenced in a study of human T cells and chemical hapten exposure. MiXCR, applied by TCRdb to the RACE reads, yields one record per CDR3 protein. The sample consists of around 62,000 distinct CDR3 sequences, about 7% of them appearing once. The sample's time point: pre-sensitization, week 0. This sample's treatment: therapeutic diphenylcyclopropenone sensitization with weekly scalp DPC. Sequencing used whole blood, obtained in connection with sensitization to the hapten diphenylcyclopropenone (DPC). Source of these receptors: a woman under 40 with alopecia areata. Some clones in this sample may be carry-over from other donors' samples.

In this sample, this clonotype turned up many times. The chain links TRBV5-1 to TRBJ2-3; 8 bases match TRBD1. Trimming took 0 bases from V and 4 from J; bases not matched to a gene: 4. CDR3 length: 15 amino acids. Germline V gene lookup returns CDR1 SGHRS and CDR2 YFSETQ. The CDR3 sequence is CASSLGQGFADTQYF. In DNA form, the CDR3 reads TGCGCCAGCAGCTTGGGACAGGGGTTTGCAGATACGCAGTATTTT.

This clonotype was counted at least ten times. V and J are TRBV28 and TRBJ1-4, with 9 bases matching TRBD1. This CDR3 is 14 amino acids long. The V gene end was trimmed by 3 bases and the J gene end by 8 bases; junction bases not matched to a gene: 4. Germline V CDR1 and CDR2: MDHEN, SYDVKM. In DNA form, the CDR3 reads TGTGCCAGCAGTTTTCACACAGGGGGCGAAAAACTGTTTTTT. This sequence encodes CASSFHTGGEKLFF.

In this sample, this clonotype turned up a few times. The rearrangement links TRBV9 to TRBJ1-6, with a tentative D call TRBD1 (5 bases). CDR3 size: 16 residues. From germline, CDR1 is SGDLS and CDR2 YYNGEE. Trimming shortened V by 3 bases and J by 2 bases, and 12 bases separated the two germline ends. CDR3 DNA sequence: TGTGCCAGCAGCGAACGTACGGGACCCTATAATTCACCCCTCCACTTT. Residues: CASSERTGPYNSPLHF.

This clonotype was counted ten times or more. This chain uses TRBV10-3 with TRBJ2-3; D may be TRBD2 (7 bases). The V end was cut by 4 bases, the J end by 4 bases, with 12 bases between. Germline-derived CDR1 and CDR2 are ENHRY and SYGVKD. This CDR3 has 14 residues. The CDR3 reads CAISGGGGADTQYF. CDR3 in DNA: TGTGCCATCAGTGGAGGGGGAGGGGCAGATACGCAGTATTTT.

The chain recombines TRBV15 with TRBJ1-5; no firm D call. CDR1 is LNHNV and CDR2 is YYDKDF in the germline V gene (reference sequence). This CDR3 has 14 residues. With 0 bases removed from V and 3 bases from J, the gap between germline ends came to 6 bases. Written as DNA, the CDR3 is TGTGCCACCAGCAGAGATAAAGTCAATCAGCCCCAGCATTTT. It encodes CATSRDKVNQPQHF.

In its sample, this clonotype was seen many times. The J gene is TRBJ2-7, the V gene TRBV20-1; D gene unclear. The CDR3 loop spans 10 amino acids. Trimming pared 6 bases from V and 3 bases from J, leaving 6 bases between. Germline lookup yields CDR1 DFQATT and CDR2 SNEGSKA (reference sequence). The CDR3 spells CSASRYEQYF. The CDR3, as DNA: TGCAGTGCCTCGCGCTACGAGCAGTACTTC.

This clonotype was picked up many times. The CDR3 sequence is CASSSTGAEAFF. The CDR3 DNA sequence: TGTGCCAGCAGCTCGACAGGGGCGGAAGCTTTCTTT. The chain recombines TRBV13 with TRBJ1-1; TRBD1 matches 8 bases. In germline, CDR1 is PRHDT, CDR2 FYEKMQ (reference sequence). Germline trimming cut 4 bases from V and 8 bases from J; bases unmatched to any gene: 3. The CDR3 totals 12 residues.

V is TRBV20-1 and J is TRBJ2-2, with 10 bases that match TRBD1. The CDR3 sequence is 14 residues long. Losses at the gene ends were 6 bases for V and 4 bases for J; bases not matched to a gene: 5. CDR1 DFQATT and CDR2 SNEGSKA come from the germline V gene (reference sequence). Here the CDR3 reads CSAKGQGPTGELFF. The DNA for the CDR3 is TGCAGTGCGAAGGGACAGGGGCCCACCGGGGAGCTGTTTTTT.

In this sample, this clonotype turned up many times. This chain joins TRBV10-3 and TRBJ2-7, with TRBD1 as a possible D gene (6 bases). V lost 3 bases and J lost 3, with 18 bases in between. Germline lookup yields CDR1 ENHRY and CDR2 SYGVKD. CDR3 length: 16 amino acids. CDR3 nucleotide sequence: TGTGCCATCAGTGATCAGGGGCCCCCAAATTTCTACGAGCAGTACTTC. This gives the protein CAISDQGPPNFYEQYF.

This clonotype has at least ten counts. One end of the junction is discordant with germline, which a read error may explain. V gene TRBV5-1 combines with J gene TRBJ2-1, with a tentative D call TRBD2 (5 bases). The CDR3 contains 14 residues. Germline CDR1 reads SGHRS; CDR2 reads YFSETQ. The CDR3 loop reads CASSYSGMYIEQFF. The CDR3 nucleotides read TGCGCCAGCAGTTATTCGGGGATGTACATTGAGCAGTTCTTC.

The gene calls are TRBV7-2 and TRBJ2-5; 15 bases map to TRBD2. The CDR3 has 16 amino acids. The V and J ends lost 4 bases and 5 bases, in that order; junction bases with no gene match: 5. The germline gives CDR1 SGHTA, CDR2 FQGNSA. CDR3 in DNA: TGTGCCAGCAGCTGGGGGACTAGCGGGGGGCAGGAGACCCAGTACTTC. This gives the protein CASSWGTSGGQETQYF.

This clonotype was detected ten times or more. The J gene is TRBJ2-3, the V gene TRBV5-1, with a tentative D call TRBD1 (5 bases). V lost 0 bases, J lost 0 bases, and 8 bases lay in between. CDR1 is SGHRS, CDR2 YFSETQ, per germline. CDR3 length equals 15 residues. The CDR3 region is CASSLAGISTDTQYF. The CDR3 nucleotides are TGCGCCAGCAGCTTGGCAGGGATTAGCACAGATACGCAGTATTTT. Filled out from reference TRBV5-1 and TRBJ2-3, the complete variable domain reads KAGVTQTPRYLIKTRGQQVTLSCSPISGHRSVSWYQQTPGQGLQFLFEYFSETQRNKGNFPGRFSGRQFSNSRSEMNVSTLELGDSALYLCASSLAGISTDTQYFGPGTRLTVL.

The sample holds a few counts of this clonotype. The rearrangement joins TRBV5-4 to TRBJ2-1; the match to TRBD1 covers 12 bases. This CDR3 region has 14 residues. Germline V gene lookup returns CDR1 SGHNT and CDR2 YYREEE (reference sequence). Trimming removed 10 bases from V and 8 bases from J; junction bases left unmatched: 10. CDR3 loop: CAGPGTGGTDEQFF. The CDR3 DNA is TGTGCCGGGCCCGGGACAGGGGGCACCGATGAGCAGTTCTTC.

This chain connects TRBV7-3 to TRBJ1-1; perhaps TRBD1 as D (5 bases). Per germline, CDR1 SGHTA and CDR2 FQGTGA. V was pared by 2 bases and J by 1 base, with 11 bases between. The CDR3 covers 15 residues. The CDR3 DNA reads TGTGCCAGCAGCTTAGGGGGAGCGGCGAACACTGAAGCTTTCTTT. It is translated as CASSLGGAANTEAFF.

This clonotype has at least ten counts. The chain recombines TRBV12-3 or TRBV12-4 with TRBJ2-1; D gene unclear. V dropped 6 bases and J dropped 1 base, with 7 bases sitting between them. The CDR3 is 13 amino acids. The CDR3 protein is CASRPGSYNEQFF. The DNA of the CDR3 is TGTGCCAGCAGGCCCGGGTCCTACAATGAGCAGTTCTTC.

Many counts were recorded for this clonotype. CDR3 DNA: TGCAGCGTTGAAGAATATCAGGGTGAGACCCAGTACTTC. It translates to CSVEEYQGETQYF. The rearrangement links TRBV29-1 to TRBJ2-5, with a weak D call TRBD1 (5 bases). The CDR3 is made up of 13 amino acids. The V and J ends lost 0 bases and 5 bases respectively, with 10 bases between them. From germline, CDR1 is SQVTM and CDR2 ANQGSEA.

Many counts were recorded for this clonotype. The rearrangement uses TRBV5-1 and TRBJ1-2; maybe TRBD1 (6 bases). CDR1 and CDR2 from the germline V gene are SGHRS and YFSETQ. This CDR3 is built from 13 residues. V lost 5 bases and J lost 4, with 12 bases in between. The CDR3 nucleotides are TGCGCCAGCAGAAGAGAAGGGGGCTATGGCTACACCTTC. As protein: CASRREGGYGYTF.

In its sample, this clonotype was seen many times. V and J are TRBV6-6 and TRBJ2-3; the D is unclear. There are 15 residues in the CDR3. Trimming shortened V by 2 bases and J by 4 bases, and 13 bases separated the two germline ends. Germline V CDR1 and CDR2: MNHNY, SVGAGI (reference sequence). The chain's CDR3 is CASSYDHNRADTQYF. CDR3 bases: TGTGCCAGCAGTTACGACCACAACCGGGCAGATACGCAGTATTTT.

The chain joins TRBV2 to TRBJ1-4; TRBD1 is a possible D gene (6 bases). V was trimmed by 6 bases and J by 5 bases, leaving 13 bases between them. The length of the CDR3 is 14 residues. Germline loops: CDR1 SNHLY, CDR2 FYNNEI. CDR3 in DNA: TGTGCCAGCAGCCACAGGGTACCCAATGAAAAACTGTTTTTT. Its protein is CASSHRVPNEKLFF.

This clonotype turned up a few times. DNA of the CDR3: TGTGCCAGCAGCCCTGGACAGGGATGGACCTTC. The encoded protein is CASSPGQGWTF. This rearrangement joins TRBV6-5 to TRBJ1-2; TRBD1 matches at 8 bases. The CDR3 extends over 11 amino acids. Trimming cost V 6 bases and J 14 bases; bases outside gene matches: 8. Germline CDR1 MNHEY, CDR2 SVGAGI.